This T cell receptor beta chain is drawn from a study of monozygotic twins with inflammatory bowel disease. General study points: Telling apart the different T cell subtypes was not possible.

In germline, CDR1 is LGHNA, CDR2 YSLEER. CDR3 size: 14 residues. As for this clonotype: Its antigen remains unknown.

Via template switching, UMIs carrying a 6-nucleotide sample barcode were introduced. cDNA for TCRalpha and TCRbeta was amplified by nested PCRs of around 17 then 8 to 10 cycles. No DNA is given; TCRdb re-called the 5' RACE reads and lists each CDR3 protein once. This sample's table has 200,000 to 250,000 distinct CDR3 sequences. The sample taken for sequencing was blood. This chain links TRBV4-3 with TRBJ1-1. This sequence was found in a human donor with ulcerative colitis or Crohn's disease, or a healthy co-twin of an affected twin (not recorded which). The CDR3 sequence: CASSPWMGNTEAFF.